The rows below give T cell receptor beta chains drawn from one sample of a study of identifying expanded T cells in peripheral blood. Sequencing was performed with immunoSEQ multiplex PCR; in TCRdb, only in-frame clones are kept and a portion is missing. Of approximately 97,000 clones listed, about 87% were seen once; the top ten hold 13% to 15%. The sequenced sample consisted of blood. The origin of the receptors is a person aged 18 to 75 in good health. Each CDR3 is given with its conserved first and last residue. The D gene is left open where the match is weak. The size entry is marked missing in some rows and otherwise reads once, few, many or a size class.

V gene: TRBV28; J gene: TRBJ2-1; D gene: .; clone size: .; CDR3 protein: CASSLRDPASRNEQFF; CDR3 DNA: TGTGCCAGCAGTTTACGAGACCCCGCAAGCCGCAATGAGCAGTTCTTC
V gene: TRBV15; J gene: TRBJ2-1; D gene: .; clone size: .; CDR3 protein: CATSRPGWEQFF; CDR3 DNA: TGTGCCACCAGCAGACCGGGTTGGGAGCAGTTCTTC
V gene: TRBV2; J gene: TRBJ2-7; D gene: .; clone size: few; CDR3 protein: CASKPGSSYEQYF; CDR3 DNA: TGTGCCAGCAAACCGGGATCTTCCTACGAGCAGTACTTC
V gene: TRBV7-7; J gene: TRBJ2-2; D gene: .; clone size: .; CDR3 protein: CASSPGGGYTGELFF; CDR3 DNA: TGTGCCAGCAGCCCGGGGGGCGGATACACCGGGGAGCTGTTTTTT
V gene: TRBV25-1; J gene: TRBJ1-6; D gene: TRBD1; clone size: .; CDR3 protein: CASSAQGASNSPLHF; CDR3 DNA: TGTGCCAGCAGTGCTCAGGGGGCTTCCAATTCACCCCTCCACTTT
V gene: TRBV2; J gene: TRBJ1-1; D gene: .; clone size: .; CDR3 protein: CASLTIKNTEAFF; CDR3 DNA: TGTGCCAGCTTAACCATCAAGAACACTGAAGCTTTCTTT
V gene: TRBV5-6; J gene: TRBJ1-3; D gene: TRBD1; clone size: .; CDR3 protein: CASSVQGANTIYF; CDR3 DNA: TGTGCCAGCAGTGTTCAGGGGGCGAACACCATATATTTT
V gene: TRBV7-2; J gene: TRBJ1-4; D gene: .; clone size: few; CDR3 protein: CASSTGHAEKLFF; CDR3 DNA: TGTGCCAGCAGCACGGGACATGCTGAAAAACTGTTTTTT
V gene: TRBV7-9; J gene: TRBJ2-1; D gene: TRBD2; clone size: .; CDR3 protein: CASSLLAGLYNEQFF; CDR3 DNA: TGTGCCAGCAGCTTACTAGCGGGGCTCTACAATGAGCAGTTCTTC
V gene: TRBV4-2; J gene: TRBJ1-2; D gene: TRBD1; clone size: .; CDR3 protein: CASSRPTGTDNYGYTF; CDR3 DNA: TGTGCCAGCAGCCGCCCGACGGGGACAGATAACTATGGCTACACCTTC
V gene: TRBV7-7; J gene: TRBJ2-1; D gene: .; clone size: .; CDR3 protein: CASSSGERYEQFF; CDR3 DNA: TGTGCCAGCAGCTCAGGGGAACGCTACGAGCAGTTCTTC
V gene: TRBV6-5; J gene: TRBJ2-7; D gene: .; clone size: .; CDR3 protein: CASSYSGFDPYEQYF; CDR3 DNA: TGTGCCAGCAGTTACTCGGGGTTCGACCCCTACGAGCAGTACTTC
V gene: TRBV9; J gene: TRBJ2-2; D gene: TRBD2; clone size: .; CDR3 protein: CASSVASGASNTGELFF; CDR3 DNA: TGTGCCAGCAGCGTAGCTAGCGGGGCGTCGAACACCGGGGAGCTGTTTTTT
V gene: TRBV2; J gene: TRBJ2-5; D gene: .; clone size: .; CDR3 protein: CASSNLEETQYF; CDR3 DNA: TGTGCCAGCAGTAATTTAGAAGAGACCCAGTACTTC
V gene: TRBV5-6; J gene: TRBJ2-1; D gene: TRBD1; clone size: .; CDR3 protein: CASRGQNYNEQFF; CDR3 DNA: TGTGCCAGCAGGGGACAGAATTATAATGAGCAGTTCTTC
V gene: TRBV7-7; J gene: TRBJ2-7; D gene: .; clone size: .; CDR3 protein: CASSSERGAEQYF; CDR3 DNA: TGTGCCAGCAGCTCCGAGAGGGGGGCCGAGCAGTACTTC
V gene: TRBV5-4; J gene: TRBJ2-7; D gene: .; clone size: .; CDR3 protein: CASSFDRSYEQYF; CDR3 DNA: TGTGCCAGCAGTTTTGACAGGTCCTACGAGCAGTACTTC
V gene: TRBV29-1; J gene: TRBJ1-5; D gene: TRBD1; clone size: .; CDR3 protein: CSVLLDRGLTQPQHF; CDR3 DNA: TGCAGCGTTCTCCTGGACAGGGGATTAACTCAGCCCCAGCATTTT
V gene: TRBV29-1; J gene: TRBJ1-1; D gene: .; clone size: .; CDR3 protein: CSSRRRNTEAFF; CDR3 DNA: TGCAGCTCCCGGCGGCGGAACACTGAAGCTTTCTTT
V gene: TRBV15; J gene: TRBJ2-1; D gene: .; clone size: .; CDR3 protein: CATGGPGGGEQFF; CDR3 DNA: TGTGCCACCGGGGGGCCCGGAGGGGGTGAGCAGTTCTTC
V gene: TRBV14; J gene: TRBJ1-3; D gene: .; clone size: .; CDR3 protein: CASSQGQPGNTIYF; CDR3 DNA: TGTGCCAGCAGCCAGGGTCAACCTGGAAACACCATATATTTT
V gene: TRBV18; J gene: TRBJ1-3; D gene: .; clone size: .; CDR3 protein: CASSPPGQVGNTIYF; CDR3 DNA: TGTGCCAGCTCACCCCCCGGGCAGGTTGGGAACACCATATATTTT
V gene: TRBV5-1; J gene: TRBJ2-3; D gene: TRBD1; clone size: once; CDR3 protein: CASALTGHHTDTQYF; CDR3 DNA: TGCGCCAGCGCCCTGACAGGGCATCACACAGATACGCAGTATTTT
V gene: TRBV7-9; J gene: TRBJ2-7; D gene: .; clone size: .; CDR3 protein: CASSPSGVQEQYF; CDR3 DNA: TGTGCCAGCAGCCCGTCGGGAGTTCAAGAGCAGTACTTC
V gene: TRBV11-2; J gene: TRBJ2-2; D gene: .; clone size: once; CDR3 protein: CASSLEDSYTGELFF; CDR3 DNA: TGTGCCAGCAGCTTAGAAGACAGCTACACCGGGGAGCTGTTTTTT
V gene: TRBV7-9; J gene: TRBJ2-1; D gene: TRBD2; clone size: .; CDR3 protein: CASSPDSGLWNNEQFF; CDR3 DNA: TGTGCCAGCAGCCCTGATAGCGGGCTTTGGAACAATGAGCAGTTCTTC
V gene: TRBV2; J gene: TRBJ2-5; D gene: TRBD2; clone size: .; CDR3 protein: CASRRGGHGETQYF; CDR3 DNA: TGTGCCAGCCGTAGGGGAGGGCACGGAGAGACCCAGTACTTC
V gene: TRBV7-6; J gene: TRBJ2-7; D gene: .; clone size: .; CDR3 protein: CASSLGTGLNEQYF; CDR3 DNA: TGTGCCAGCAGCTTAGGTACAGGGTTGAACGAGCAGTACTTC
V gene: TRBV5-1; J gene: TRBJ2-3; D gene: TRBD2; clone size: once; CDR3 protein: CASSLGGGGTPDTQYF; CDR3 DNA: TGCGCCAGCAGCTTGGGTGGCGGGGGGACTCCAGATACGCAGTATTTT
V gene: TRBV30; J gene: TRBJ2-4; D gene: .; clone size: .; CDR3 protein: CAWSVTLAKNIQYF; CDR3 DNA: TGTGCCTGGAGTGTGACGCTAGCCAAAAACATTCAGTACTTC
V gene: TRBV2; J gene: TRBJ2-3; D gene: .; clone size: .; CDR3 protein: CASNPADTQYF; CDR3 DNA: TGTGCCAGCAATCCGGCAGATACGCAGTATTTT
V gene: TRBV11-2; J gene: TRBJ2-3; D gene: .; clone size: .; CDR3 protein: CASSFSTDTQYF; CDR3 DNA: TGTGCCAGCAGCTTTAGCACAGATACGCAGTATTTT
V gene: TRBV29-1; J gene: TRBJ2-1; D gene: TRBD2; clone size: .; CDR3 protein: CSVEGTSYNEQFF; CDR3 DNA: TGCAGCGTTGAAGGGACTAGCTACAATGAGCAGTTCTTC
V gene: TRBV5-4; J gene: TRBJ2-2; D gene: TRBD2; clone size: .; CDR3 protein: CASSPWGGTGELFF; CDR3 DNA: TGTGCCAGCAGCCCATGGGGGGGTACCGGGGAGCTGTTTTTT
V gene: TRBV6-1; J gene: TRBJ1-3; D gene: .; clone size: .; CDR3 protein: CASSLWADSGNTIYF; CDR3 DNA: TGTGCCAGCAGCCTCTGGGCAGACTCTGGAAACACCATATATTTT
V gene: TRBV19; J gene: TRBJ2-7; D gene: TRBD1; clone size: .; CDR3 protein: CASRIRDSNYNEQYF; CDR3 DNA: TGTGCCAGTAGAATCCGGGACAGTAATTATAACGAGCAGTACTTC
V gene: TRBV19; J gene: TRBJ1-2; D gene: .; clone size: .; CDR3 protein: CASSIVLSNYGYTF; CDR3 DNA: TGTGCCAGTAGTATAGTTCTGTCTAACTATGGCTACACCTTC
V gene: TRBV2; J gene: TRBJ2-5; D gene: TRBD1; clone size: .; CDR3 protein: CASSWDRNQETQYF; CDR3 DNA: TGTGCCAGCAGTTGGGACAGGAACCAAGAGACCCAGTACTTC
V gene: TRBV19; J gene: TRBJ1-1; D gene: .; clone size: .; CDR3 protein: CASGTANTEAFF; CDR3 DNA: TGTGCCAGTGGTACAGCTAACACTGAAGCTTTCTTT
V gene: TRBV6-5; J gene: TRBJ2-7; D gene: TRBD1; clone size: once; CDR3 protein: CATSDGTGGDEQYF; CDR3 DNA: TGTGCCACCTCCGACGGGACAGGGGGCGACGAGCAGTACTTC
V gene: TRBV30; J gene: TRBJ1-1; D gene: .; clone size: .; CDR3 protein: CAWSSQMNTEAFF; CDR3 DNA: TGTGCCTGGAGTTCCCAGATGAACACTGAAGCTTTCTTT
V gene: TRBV18; J gene: TRBJ2-5; D gene: .; clone size: .; CDR3 protein: CASSPPGFQETQYF; CDR3 DNA: TGTGCCAGCTCACCGCCGGGTTTCCAAGAGACCCAGTACTTC
V gene: TRBV19; J gene: TRBJ2-1; D gene: TRBD2; clone size: .; CDR3 protein: CASSPGLAFYNEQFF; CDR3 DNA: TGTGCCAGTAGCCCGGGACTAGCGTTTTACAATGAGCAGTTCTTC
V gene: TRBV5-1; J gene: TRBJ1-3; D gene: TRBD1; clone size: .; CDR3 protein: CASSSTGGTGNTIYF; CDR3 DNA: TGCGCCAGCAGCTCTACAGGGGGCACAGGAAACACCATATATTTT
V gene: TRBV7-9; J gene: TRBJ2-7; D gene: TRBD2; clone size: .; CDR3 protein: CASSLGGGAYEQYF; CDR3 DNA: TGTGCCAGCAGCTTAGGCGGGGGGGCTTACGAGCAGTACTTC
V gene: TRBV15; J gene: TRBJ1-6; D gene: .; clone size: .; CDR3 protein: CATSRDNSPLHF; CDR3 DNA: TGTGCCACCAGCAGAGACAATTCACCCCTCCACTTT
V gene: TRBV7-9; J gene: TRBJ2-7; D gene: .; clone size: .; CDR3 protein: CASSLAGGWAYEQYF; CDR3 DNA: TGTGCCAGCAGCTTAGCCGGGGGCTGGGCCTACGAGCAGTACTTC